The 19 T cell receptor beta chains below all came from one sample that was sequenced in a study of shared clonotypes between healthy human individuals. Naive CD8 cells lacked CD45RO and underwent positive selection for CCR7, leaving out terminally differentiated effector memory CD45RA+ cells. Measured with immunoSEQ multiplex PCR; TCRdb has only the in-frame clones, and not every one. The profile shows around 2,100,000 clones, about 95% of them singletons. Sequencing input: naive CD8+ T cells sorted from blood. The receptors stem from a man in his late teens or twenties in good health.

This rearrangement joins TRBV30 to TRBJ2-3; D unclear. V gave up 0 bases and J gave up 1 base, with 5 bases separating them. Germline V CDR1 and CDR2: GTSNPN, SVGIG (reference sequence). CDR3 length: 13 amino acids. Here the CDR3 DNA reads TGTGCCTGGAGTGTCGAGGGCACAGATACGCAGTATTTT. The encoded protein is CAWSVEGTDTQYF.

Comment on this clone: The sample carries other DNA sequences with the same CDR3. The V gene is TRBV7-9, the J gene TRBJ2-7, with D tentatively TRBD1 (5 bases). V was trimmed by 5 bases and J by 4 bases, leaving 9 bases between them. The germline V gene encodes CDR1 SEHNR and CDR2 FQNEAQ (reference sequence). The CDR3 has 12 residues. The CDR3 is CASSVRDYEQYF. In DNA form, the CDR3 reads TGTGCCAGCAGCGTCAGGGATTACGAGCAGTACTTC.

The chain combines TRBV4-3 with TRBJ1-2, with TRBD1 as a possible D gene (5 bases). The CDR3 has 15 amino acids. V lost 0 bases to trimming and J lost 4 bases, with 12 bases between them. Germline CDR1 LGHNA, CDR2 YSLEER. The CDR3 reads CASSQDRRGFYGYTF. In DNA, the CDR3 is TGCGCCAGCAGCCAAGATCGTCGGGGCTTCTATGGCTACACCTTC.

V and J are TRBV13 and TRBJ2-5; 14 positions match TRBD2. Trimming removed 4 bases from V and 5 bases from J; junction bases left unmatched: 6. The CDR3 totals 16 residues. Germline V gene data show CDR1 as PRHDT and CDR2 as FYEKMQ (reference sequence). CDR3 region: CASSSGLAGVGETQYF. The CDR3 DNA reads TGTGCCAGCAGCTCGGGACTAGCGGGAGTCGGGGAGACCCAGTACTTC.

This chain uses TRBV11-2 with TRBJ2-7; D remains ambiguous. Deletions cut 0 bases from V and 0 bases from J, with 9 bases between. Looked up from germline, CDR1 is SGHAT and CDR2 is FQNNGV. This CDR3 spans 15 amino acids. CDR3 in amino acids: CASSLEWLDSYEQYF. The DNA for the CDR3 is TGTGCCAGCAGCTTAGAGTGGTTAGACTCCTACGAGCAGTACTTC. Variable domain in full (rest from reference TRBV11-2 and TRBJ2-7): EAGVAQSPRYKIIEKRQSVAFWCNPISGHATLYWYQQILGQGPKLLIQFQNNGVVDDSQLPKDRFSAERLKGVDSTLKIQPAKLEDSAVYLCASSLEWLDSYEQYFGPGTRLTVT.

This clone occurred once. The same CDR3 also results from other DNA sequences found in this sample. The rearrangement uses TRBV11-2 and TRBJ2-7, with D unclear. The CDR3 is 10 amino acids. The germline gives CDR1 SGHAT, CDR2 FQNNGV. Trimming removed 3 bases at V and 5 bases at J, with 2 bases between. The CDR3 DNA reads TGTGCCAGCAGCTTCAACGAGCAGTACTTC. Translation gives CASSFNEQYF.

The table lists this clone with a count of one. V is TRBV28 and J is TRBJ2-5, with a possible D match to TRBD1 (7 bases). There are 14 residues in the CDR3. V was clipped by 6 bases and J by 5 bases, with 16 bases between them. CDR1 and CDR2 (germline): MDHEN, SYDVKM. CDR3 protein: CASSAGGTMETQYF. The CDR3 bases are TGTGCCAGCAGCGCAGGGGGGACAATGGAGACCCAGTACTTC.

This clone came up once. This chain joins TRBV5-6 and TRBJ2-2; 10 bases agree with TRBD2. This CDR3 has 19 amino acids. Germline assignment: CDR1 SGHDT and CDR2 YYEEEE. The V and J ends lost 1 base and 3 bases, in that order; junction bases with no gene match: 12. The CDR3 sequence is CASSLTGTSVVWYTGELFF. In DNA form, the CDR3 reads TGTGCCAGCAGCTTGACCGGGACTAGCGTCGTCTGGTACACCGGGGAGCTGTTTTTT. The full variable domain, completed using reference TRBV5-6 and TRBJ2-2, is DAGVTQSPTHLIKTRGQQVTLRCSPKSGHDTVSWYQQALGQGPQFIFQYYEEEERQRGNFPDRFSGHQFPNYSSELNVNALLLGDSALYLCASSLTGTSVVWYTGELFFGEGSRLTVL.

V gene TRBV19 combines with J gene TRBJ2-1; 12 bases map to TRBD2. Trimming cost V 5 bases and J 3 bases; bases outside gene matches: 5. Germline V gene sequence: CDR1 LNHDA, CDR2 SQIVND (reference sequence). The CDR3 has 16 residues. CDR3 residues: CASSPEGLAGYNEQFF. The CDR3 DNA is TGTGCCAGTAGTCCGGAGGGACTAGCGGGCTACAATGAGCAGTTCTTC.

The V and J genes are TRBV4-1 and TRBJ2-7, with 9 nucleotides matching TRBD2. The CDR3 runs to 15 residues. V lost 1 base to trimming and J lost 6 bases; unmatched junction nucleotides: 7. The germline V gene encodes CDR1 MGHRA and CDR2 YSYEKL. Here the CDR3 DNA reads TGCGCCAGCAGCCAAGGGGGTAGCGGGAGCAGCGAGCAGTACTTC. This encodes CASSQGGSGSSEQYF.

The J gene is TRBJ1-6, the V gene TRBV11-3; D might be TRBD1 (5 bases). The V gene lost 5 bases and the J gene lost 6 bases, with 17 bases spanning the gap. Germline V lookup: CDR1 SGHNT, CDR2 YENEEA. This CDR3 is 16 amino acids long. The CDR3 here is CASSPRGPKANSPLHF. The CDR3 nucleotides read TGTGCCAGCAGCCCCCGGGGCCCCAAAGCTAATTCACCCCTCCACTTT.

V gene TRBV5-4 combines with J gene TRBJ2-1; 10 bases align to TRBD2. This CDR3 contains 17 residues. Trimming took 4 bases from V and 7 from J; bases not matched to a gene: 14. CDR1 SGHNT and CDR2 YYREEE come from the germline V gene (reference sequence). The CDR3 nucleotides are TGTGCCAGCAGCGTTGAACCGGGACTAGCGTTGTTAAATGAGCAGTTCTTC. Protein: CASSVEPGLALLNEQFF.

This chain connects TRBV30 to TRBJ1-4; D ambiguous. This CDR3 has 14 amino acids. In germline, CDR1 is GTSNPN, CDR2 SVGIG (reference sequence). Trimming stripped 2 bases from V and 5 bases from J, with 12 bases between. CDR3: CAWSQASGNEKLFF. The DNA of the CDR3 is TGTGCCTGGAGTCAGGCTTCGGGGAATGAAAAACTGTTTTTT.

V usage is TRBV4-2 and J usage is TRBJ1-1, with a possible D match to TRBD1 (5 bases). This CDR3 is 14 amino acids long. From germline, CDR1 is LGHNA and CDR2 YNFKEQ. V gave up 0 bases and J gave up 3 bases, with 8 bases separating them. CDR3: CASSQEGEHTEAFF. CDR3 bases: TGTGCCAGCAGCCAAGAGGGGGAACACACTGAAGCTTTCTTT.

The rearrangement joins TRBV7-9 to TRBJ2-5; D is undetermined. The V gene's germline CDR1 is SEHNR and CDR2 FQNEAQ (reference sequence). V was shortened by 2 bases and J by 3 bases, with 7 bases between the two germline ends. CDR3 size: 13 residues. CDR3 sequence reads: CASSLMVEETQYF. For the CDR3, the DNA is TGTGCCAGCAGCTTAATGGTGGAAGAGACCCAGTACTTC.

The V gene is TRBV11-2, the J gene TRBJ2-5; D is possibly TRBD2 (6 bases). V lost 2 bases to trimming and J lost 4 bases, with 14 bases between them. The CDR3 is made up of 15 amino acids. From germline, CDR1 is SGHAT and CDR2 FQNNGV. This CDR3 is CASSLIFSGVETQYF. The DNA of the CDR3 is TGTGCCAGCAGCTTAATATTCTCGGGGGTAGAGACCCAGTACTTC.

The CDR3 nucleotides are TGTGCCAGCAGCTCGGTTGGCGGGGGAAGGGAGACCCAGTACTTC. It yields the protein CASSSVGGGRETQYF. V gene TRBV13 combines with J gene TRBJ2-5, with 7 bases identical to TRBD2. With 4 bases clipped from V and 5 bases from J, the junction kept 10 bases outside the gene matches. The CDR3 extends over 15 amino acids. Germline lookup yields CDR1 PRHDT and CDR2 FYEKMQ (reference sequence).

The chain employs TRBV7-9 and TRBJ2-5; TRBD1 matches at 8 bases. CDR3 length: 16 residues. Trimming cost V 5 bases and J 3 bases; bases outside gene matches: 11. Germline-derived CDR1 and CDR2 are SEHNR and FQNEAQ (reference sequence). Here the CDR3 DNA reads TGTGCCAGCAGCCCACCGGCAGGGGGCGAGGAAGAGACCCAGTACTTC. Translating gives CASSPPAGGEEETQYF. Full variable domain (rest looked up from reference TRBV7-9 and TRBJ2-5): DTGVSQNPRHKITKRGQNVTFRCDPISEHNRLYWYRQTLGQGPEFLTYFQNEAQLEKSRLLSDRFSAERPKGSFSTLEIQRTEQGDSAMYLCASSPPAGGEEETQYFGPGTRLLVL.

This chain links TRBV28 with TRBJ1-1, with a weak D call TRBD1 (6 bases). V dropped 5 bases and J dropped 3 bases, with 16 bases sitting between them. Germline lookup yields CDR1 MDHEN and CDR2 SYDVKM. This CDR3 has 15 residues. For the CDR3, the DNA is TGTGCCAGCAGTCCCCCACCGGGGGCAGACACTGAAGCTTTCTTT. Its protein product is CASSPPPGADTEAFF. The variable domain in full, completed from reference TRBV28 and TRBJ1-1, reads DVKVTQSSRYLVKRTGEKVFLECVQDMDHENMFWYRQDPGLGLRLIYFSYDVKMKEKGDIPEGYSVSREKKERFSLILESASTNQTSMYLCASSPPPGADTEAFFGQGTRLTVV.